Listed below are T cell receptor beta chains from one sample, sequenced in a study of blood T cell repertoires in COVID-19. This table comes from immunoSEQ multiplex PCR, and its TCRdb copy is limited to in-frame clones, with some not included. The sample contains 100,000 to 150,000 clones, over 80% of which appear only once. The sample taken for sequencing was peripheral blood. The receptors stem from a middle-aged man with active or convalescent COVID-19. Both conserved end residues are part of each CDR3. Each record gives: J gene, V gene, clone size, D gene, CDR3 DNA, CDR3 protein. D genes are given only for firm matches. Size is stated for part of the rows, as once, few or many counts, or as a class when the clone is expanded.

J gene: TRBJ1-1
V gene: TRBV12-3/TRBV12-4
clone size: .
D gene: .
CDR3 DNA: TGTGCCAGCAGCCGACAGAGAGAGAAAGCTTTCTTT
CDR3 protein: CASSRQREKAFF

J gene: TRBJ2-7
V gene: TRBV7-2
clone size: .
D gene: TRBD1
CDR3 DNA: TGTGCCAGCAGCCGACAGGGAGCCTACGAGCAGTACTTC
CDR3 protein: CASSRQGAYEQYF

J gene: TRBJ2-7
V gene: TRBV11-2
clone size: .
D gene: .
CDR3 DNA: TGTGCCAGCAGCTCCACAGGGAACCCCTACGAGCAGTACTTC
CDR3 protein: CASSSTGNPYEQYF

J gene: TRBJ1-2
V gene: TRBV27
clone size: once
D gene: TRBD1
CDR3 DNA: TGTGCCAGCAGTCCTCGGACAGGGGGGAACTATGGCTACACCTTC
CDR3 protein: CASSPRTGGNYGYTF

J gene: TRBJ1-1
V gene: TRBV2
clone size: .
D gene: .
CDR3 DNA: TGTGCCAGCAGAGCACAGCAGAACACTGAAGCTTTCTTT
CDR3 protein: CASRAQQNTEAFF

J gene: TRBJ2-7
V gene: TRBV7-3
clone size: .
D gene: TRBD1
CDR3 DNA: TGTGCCAGCAGCTTAATGGGGGACAGGGCATCCTACGAGCAGTACTTC
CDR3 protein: CASSLMGDRASYEQYF

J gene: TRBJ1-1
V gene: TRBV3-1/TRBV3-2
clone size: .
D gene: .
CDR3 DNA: TGTGCCAGCAGCCAAGATCCAGGGGCAGCGAACACTGAAGCTTTCTTT
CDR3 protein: CASSQDPGAANTEAFF

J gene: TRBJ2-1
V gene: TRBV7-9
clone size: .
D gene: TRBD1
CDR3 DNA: TGTGCCAGCAGCCGGGACAGGGGTCCTTCCGATGAGCAGTTCTTC
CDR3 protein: CASSRDRGPSDEQFF

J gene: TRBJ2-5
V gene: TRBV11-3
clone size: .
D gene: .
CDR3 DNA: TGTGCCAGCAGCTATCACGGTGGAGAGACCCAGTACTTC
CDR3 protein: CASSYHGGETQYF

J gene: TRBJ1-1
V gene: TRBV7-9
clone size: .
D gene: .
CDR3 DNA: TGTGCCAGCAGCTTAGAGGGGCGCGACGCTGAAGCTTTCTTT
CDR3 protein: CASSLEGRDAEAFF

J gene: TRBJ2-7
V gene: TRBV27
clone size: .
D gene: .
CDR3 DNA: TGTGCCAGCAGTTCAGACAGGTCGGGTGAGCAGTACTTC
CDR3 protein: CASSSDRSGEQYF

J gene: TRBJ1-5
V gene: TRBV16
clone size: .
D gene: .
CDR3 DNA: TGTGCCAGCAGCCAATCGGCCAGGGGCAATCAGCCCCAGCATTTT
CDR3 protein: CASSQSARGNQPQHF

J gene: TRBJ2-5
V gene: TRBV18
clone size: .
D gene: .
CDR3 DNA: TGTGCCAGCTCACCTGGGCGGGACAGCCACTTAGAGACCCAGTACTTC
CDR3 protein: CASSPGRDSHLETQYF

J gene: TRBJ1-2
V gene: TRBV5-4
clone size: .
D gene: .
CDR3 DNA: TGTGCCAGCAGCGCGGATGGGGGGGCGTCGGTCTACACCTTC
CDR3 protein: CASSADGGASVYTF

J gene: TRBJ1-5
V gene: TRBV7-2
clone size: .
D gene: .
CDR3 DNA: TGTGCCAGCAGCCAGCAGGGCGGGGGATGGGATCAGCCCCAGCATTTT
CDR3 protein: CASSQQGGGWDQPQHF

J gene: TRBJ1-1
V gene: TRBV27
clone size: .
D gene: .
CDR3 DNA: TGTGCCAGCAGTATGGGGGGGTTATACACTGAAGCTTTCTTT
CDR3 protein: CASSMGGLYTEAFF

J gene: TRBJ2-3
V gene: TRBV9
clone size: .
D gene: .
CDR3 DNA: TGTGCCAGCAGCCTGCGGTTAGATACGCAGTATTTT
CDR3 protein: CASSLRLDTQYF

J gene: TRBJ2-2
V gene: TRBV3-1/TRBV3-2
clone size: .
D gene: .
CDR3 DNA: TGTGCCAGCAGATACAGTGGGAACACCGGGGAGCTGTTTTTT
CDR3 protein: CASRYSGNTGELFF

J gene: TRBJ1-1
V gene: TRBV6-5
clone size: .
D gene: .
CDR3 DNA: TGTGCCAGCATCCTCACATTAGGGGCAACTGAAGCTTTCTTT
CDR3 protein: CASILTLGATEAFF

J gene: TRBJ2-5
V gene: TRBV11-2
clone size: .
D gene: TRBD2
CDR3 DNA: TGTGCCAGCAGCTTAGCCCTCAAGGGGACTAGCGGGGCCCAAGAGACCCAGTACTTC
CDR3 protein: CASSLALKGTSGAQETQYF

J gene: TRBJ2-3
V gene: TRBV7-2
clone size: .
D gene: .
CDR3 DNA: TGTGCCAGCAGCTCTGACTCAGATACGCAGTATTTT
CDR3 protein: CASSSDSDTQYF

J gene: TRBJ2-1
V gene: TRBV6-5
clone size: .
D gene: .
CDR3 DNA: TGTGCCAGCAGTCCTTCGACTGGAGCTGGATCGAAGCAGTTCTTC
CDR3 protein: CASSPSTGAGSKQFF

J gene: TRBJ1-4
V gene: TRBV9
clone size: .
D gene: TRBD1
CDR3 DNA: TGTGCCAGCAGCGTAGCGGGGACAGGGCCCGTTAATGAAAAACTGTTTTTT
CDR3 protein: CASSVAGTGPVNEKLFF